These 4 T cell receptor beta chains were sequenced from one sample in a study of post-analysis software for immune sequencing data. General observations from the study: Elevated frequency relative to controls characterized several TRBV segments in patients, TRBV5-6, TRBV5-1 and TRBV20-1 among them.

These receptors are not linked to any known antigen. Unique molecular identifiers were carried by the TCR beta cDNA libraries. TCRdb passed the PCR reads through MiXCR, listing each CDR3 protein once. Of roughly 800,000 distinct CDR3 sequences listed, around 45% are singletons. Input material: blood. These receptors all stem from a girl aged 10-17 years with multiple sclerosis.

This clonotype was found once. The genes are TRBV29-1 and TRBJ2-7, with 11 bases fitting TRBD1. V was clipped by 6 bases and J by 0 bases; unmatched bases: 10. The CDR3 extends over 16 amino acids. The germline CDR1 and CDR2 sequences are SQVTM and ANQGSEA. As DNA, the CDR3 is TGCAGCGTGGTTTGGACAGGGGGCATGAGCTCCTACGAGCAGTACTTC. Translated: CSVVWTGGMSSYEQYF.

This clonotype was counted between two and nine times. The chain carries TRBV20-1 and TRBJ2-1; 11 nucleotides line up with TRBD2. CDR1 DFQATT and CDR2 SNEGSKA come from the germline V gene (reference sequence). Trimming at V came to 6 bases and at J to 5 bases, leaving 6 bases not matched to a gene. The CDR3 runs 14 residues. In DNA form, the CDR3 reads TGCAGTGCCCACACTAGCGGGAGTAACAATGAGCAGTTCTTC. It encodes CSAHTSGSNNEQFF.

This chain uses TRBV7-8 with TRBJ2-1, with TRBD2 matching 14 bases. The CDR3 sequence is 16 residues long. Germline assignment: CDR1 SGHVS and CDR2 FQNEAQ. After removal of 5 bases from V and 15 bases from J, the junction contained 15 bases not matched to a gene. The DNA for the CDR3 is TGTGCCAGCAGCGGAAGCACCGGGACTAGCGGGAGTGATCTGTTCTTC. This translates into CASSGSTGTSGSDLFF.

The rearrangement links TRBV4-3 to TRBJ2-7; D not resolved. Judging by the DNA end, TRBJ2-4 fits better; the J call may be wrong. This CDR3 region has 15 residues. Germline CDR1 LGHNA, CDR2 YSLEER. CDR3 protein: CASSQDEQYKNIQYF. CDR3 nucleotides: TGCGCCAGCAGCCAAGATGAGCAGTACAAAAACATTCAGTACTTC.